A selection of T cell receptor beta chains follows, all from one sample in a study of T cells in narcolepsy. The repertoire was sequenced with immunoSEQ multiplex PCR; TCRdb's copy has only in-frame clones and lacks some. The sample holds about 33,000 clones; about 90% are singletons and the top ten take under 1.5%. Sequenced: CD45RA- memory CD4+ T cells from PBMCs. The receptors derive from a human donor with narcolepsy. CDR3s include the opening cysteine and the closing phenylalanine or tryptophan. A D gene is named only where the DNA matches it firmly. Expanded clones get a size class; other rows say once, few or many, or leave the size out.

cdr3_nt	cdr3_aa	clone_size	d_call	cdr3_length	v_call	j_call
TGTGCCAGCAGCCAAGAAGCTTGGGGCAGGAGCGGTGTGAACACCATATATTTT	CASSQEAWGRSGVNTIYF	-	-	18	TRBV14	TRBJ1-3
TGTGCCAGCAGCTTAGGGCCGGCCTTGGGAGAGAATGAGCAGTTCTTC	CASSLGPALGENEQFF	-	-	16	TRBV7-9	TRBJ2-1
TGTGCCAGCAGTGATTCACCAGGGGGTCCGTCTTTAGGGGAGCAGTACTTC	CASSDSPGGPSLGEQYF	-	TRBD1	17	TRBV25-1	TRBJ2-7
TGTGCCAGCAGTGCCGGGGGCAGCTCCTACGAGCAGTACTTC	CASSAGGSSYEQYF	-	-	14	TRBV25-1	TRBJ2-7
TGTGCCAGCAGCTTGGCGGGGGGACGAGTACTGAATACGCAGTATTTT	CASSLAGGRVLNTQYF	-	TRBD2	16	TRBV5-4	TRBJ2-3
TGTGCCAGTAGTGCCGACAGGTCCCCCAGCACTGAAGCTTTCTTT	CASSADRSPSTEAFF	-	-	15	TRBV19	TRBJ1-1
TGTGCCAGCAGCCGGGACAGAGAAAATCAGCCCCAGCATTTT	CASSRDRENQPQHF	-	TRBD1	14	TRBV7-9	TRBJ1-5
TGTGCCAGCGGTACGGGCCACCTGGACTCCACTGAAGCTTTCTTT	CASGTGHLDSTEAFF	-	-	15	TRBV25-1	TRBJ1-1
TGTGCCAGCAGCCCCGGGGGGGGGAGGCACGGGGAGCTGTTTTTT	CASSPGGGRHGELFF	-	TRBD2	15	TRBV7-8	TRBJ2-2
TGTGCCAGCAGCCGACTAGCGGAACCCTACGAGCAGTACTTC	CASSRLAEPYEQYF	-	TRBD2	14	TRBV7-8	TRBJ2-7
TGTGCCAGCAGCTTGGGGGTTGGGGGCACAGATACGCAGTATTTT	CASSLGVGGTDTQYF	-	-	15	TRBV7-2	TRBJ2-3
TGCGCCAGCCGGGCCGGGGCTAATGAAAAACTGTTTTTT	CASRAGANEKLFF	-	-	13	TRBV5-1	TRBJ1-4
TGCGCCAGCAGCTCCGGGACAGGGAGGGAGACCCAGTACTTC	CASSSGTGRETQYF	-	TRBD1	14	TRBV10-2	TRBJ2-5
TGTGCCAGCAGTAAAAGACAGGCCTCAATTGGAAACACCATATATTTT	CASSKRQASIGNTIYF	once	-	16	TRBV6-6	TRBJ1-3
TGTGCCAGCAGTAGAGGACTAGCGGGCACAGATACGCAGTATTTT	CASSRGLAGTDTQYF	-	TRBD2	15	TRBV2	TRBJ2-3
TGTGCCAGCAGCTTAGTAGGGAGTCAGCCCCAGCATTTT	CASSLVGSQPQHF	-	-	13	TRBV7-9	TRBJ1-5
TGCGCCAGCAGCCAGTTGGGGACACCCGGAAACACCATATATTTT	CASSQLGTPGNTIYF	-	-	15	TRBV4-1	TRBJ1-3
TGTGCCAGCAGTGAAAGGGGACCCCAAGGTTACAATGAGCAGTTCTTC	CASSERGPQGYNEQFF	-	-	16	TRBV6-1	TRBJ2-1
TGTGCCAGCAGCCCTCAGACAGGGAATGAGCAGTTCTTC	CASSPQTGNEQFF	-	TRBD1	13	TRBV11-2	TRBJ2-1
TGTGCCAGCAGCTTCCGACAGGCTCTAGGTTCACCCCTCCACTTT	CASSFRQALGSPLHF	-	-	15	TRBV7-8	TRBJ1-6
TGTGCCAGCAGCCCCGGCGGGGCGGCCCAGTACTTC	CASSPGGAAQYF	-	-	12	TRBV7-9	TRBJ2-5
TGTGCCAGCTCACCACAGGGTCGGGACACTGAAGCTTTCTTT	CASSPQGRDTEAFF	few	-	14	TRBV18	TRBJ1-1
TGTGCCAGCAGCCCGGCTAGGGGGACAGGGGGCTACGAGCAGTACTTC	CASSPARGTGGYEQYF	-	TRBD1	16	TRBV5-5	TRBJ2-7
TGCGCCAGCAGCGAGACTAGCGGGGGGAACAATGAGCAGTTCTTC	CASSETSGGNNEQFF	-	TRBD2	15	TRBV5-1	TRBJ2-1
TGTGCCAGCACCCGGACGGCCGGGGGCACTGAAGCTTTCTTT	CASTRTAGGTEAFF	-	-	14	TRBV6-1	TRBJ1-1
TGTGCCAGCAGATCGTTTATATTATGGCAGCCCCAGCATTTT	CASRSFILWQPQHF	once	-	14	TRBV28	TRBJ1-5
TGTGCCAGCAGTTTGTACTACGAGCAGTACTTC	CASSLYYEQYF	-	-	11	TRBV28	TRBJ2-7
TGTGCCAGTAGTATGTTCGGGGGGACCGCCTACGAGCAGTACTTC	CASSMFGGTAYEQYF	-	TRBD2	15	TRBV19	TRBJ2-7
TGTGCCAGCAGTTTGGGGGAGCTAGGCGAGCATTTT	CASSLGELGEHF	once	-	12	TRBV28	TRBJ1-5
TGTGCCAGCAGCCAAGATCTGGGACTACCTGACCACTATGGCTACACCTTC	CASSQDLGLPDHYGYTF	-	-	17	TRBV4-2	TRBJ1-2
TGCGCCAGCAGCGGACAGGGGGTCTACGAGCAGTACTTC	CASSGQGVYEQYF	once	TRBD1	13	TRBV5-1	TRBJ2-7
TGTGCCAGCAGTTTATTAGCGGGGTTCCCCTACGAGCAGTACTTC	CASSLLAGFPYEQYF	-	TRBD2	15	TRBV27	TRBJ2-7
TGTGCCAGCAGCCCCAGGAACGGAGAGACCCAGTACTTC	CASSPRNGETQYF	-	-	13	TRBV9	TRBJ2-5
TGTGCCAGTGGCCCGCACACAGGGATTAATGAAAAACTGTTTTTT	CASGPHTGINEKLFF	-	-	15	TRBV19	TRBJ1-4
TGTGCCAGCAGCCAAGATCTCAGTCCCTACGAGCAGTACTTC	CASSQDLSPYEQYF	once	-	14	TRBV14	TRBJ2-7
TGTGCCAGCAGCCCCGCGGACAGGGCGGGTAATCAGCCCCAGCATTTT	CASSPADRAGNQPQHF	-	TRBD1	16	TRBV27	TRBJ1-5
TGTGCCAGCAGCTTGGGGACCCTGAGCTCCTACGAGCAGTACTTC	CASSLGTLSSYEQYF	-	-	15	TRBV5-4	TRBJ2-7
TGTGCCAGCAGTGAATCGGGACTAGGTTACGAGCAGTACTTC	CASSESGLGYEQYF	-	TRBD2	14	TRBV27	TRBJ2-7
TGTGCCAGTAGTATAGATAACTTTCGGCAGTTCTTC	CASSIDNFRQFF	-	-	12	TRBV19	TRBJ2-1
TGTGCCAGCACTCCGGGCTATGCCAGGGGGCAGGGGCCCCAGCATTTT	CASTPGYARGQGPQHF	-	TRBD1	16	TRBV2	TRBJ1-5
TGTGCCAGCAGCTTAGAAACTGCTGGGAACTATGGCTACACCTTC	CASSLETAGNYGYTF	-	-	15	TRBV7-6	TRBJ1-2
TGTGCTAGTGGTTTGGTGACAGGGAGAGGGACTGAAGCTTTCTTT	CASGLVTGRGTEAFF	-	TRBD1	15	TRBV12-5	TRBJ1-1
TGTGCCTGGAATCGGCGTGGAAAACTGTTTTTT	CAWNRRGKLFF	few	-	11	TRBV30	TRBJ1-4
TGTGCCAGCAGCTTAGAACGGAACCCGGGGGATTCACCCCTCCACTTT	CASSLERNPGDSPLHF	-	-	16	TRBV7-6	TRBJ1-6
TGCGCCAGCAGTCGGGACAGCCCAAGGGACGAGCAGTACTTC	CASSRDSPRDEQYF	-	TRBD1	14	TRBV5-1	TRBJ2-7
TGTGCCAGCAGTTCGCGCGACAGGGTTGGAAACACCATATATTTT	CASSSRDRVGNTIYF	-	TRBD1	15	TRBV28	TRBJ1-3
TGCGCCAGCAGCCAAGCCGAGGGGGGGGGCAATCAGCCCCAGCATTTT	CASSQAEGGGNQPQHF	-	-	16	TRBV4-1	TRBJ1-5
TGTGCCAGCAGCTCCGGGGCACGATCTGGAAACACCATATATTTT	CASSSGARSGNTIYF	-	-	15	TRBV14	TRBJ1-3
TGTGCCAGCAGCTCCACGGGAGCCTCCAATGAGCAGTTCTTC	CASSSTGASNEQFF	-	-	14	TRBV11-3	TRBJ2-1
TGCGCCAGCAGCTTGGGAGGGGGCGCGATAAGCTACAATGAGCAGTTCTTC	CASSLGGGAISYNEQFF	-	TRBD1	17	TRBV5-1	TRBJ2-1
TGTGCCAGCAGTGAAAGTTCGACTAGCGGGTCCTACAATGAGCAGTTCTTC	CASSESSTSGSYNEQFF	-	TRBD2	17	TRBV25-1	TRBJ2-1
TGCGCCAGTAGTAGAACGTCCGCTAACTATGGCTACACCTTC	CASSRTSANYGYTF	-	-	14	TRBV19	TRBJ1-2